Listed below are T cell receptor beta chains from one sample, sequenced in a study of identical twins. TCRdb reanalysed the 5' RACE reads using MiXCR and keeps one entry per CDR3 protein. The profile shows 310,000 or so distinct CDR3 sequences, roughly 9.8% of them singletons. Another study also made use of these data, one on yellow fever vaccine responses in identical twins.

Sequenced: CD8+ T cells sorted from blood. All receptors come from a woman younger than 30 in good health. Both conserved end residues are part of each CDR3. A row's size may be missing; if present it is once, few, many or a size class.

V	size	J	CDR3
TRBV6-2/TRBV6-3	few	TRBJ2-7	CASTPGGEWYEQYF
TRBV29-1	NA	TRBJ1-3	CSVRGTGGGNTIYF
TRBV18	few	TRBJ2-7	CASSHSDSYEQYF
TRBV20-1	few	TRBJ2-1	CSARGIAGGQVTYNEQFF
TRBV6-2/TRBV6-3	NA	TRBJ2-7	CASTTPGPSYEQYF
TRBV29-1	few	TRBJ1-2	CSVEGLGPGYTF
TRBV7-6	few	TRBJ2-1	CASSLAGEGSYNEQFF
TRBV18	NA	TRBJ2-7	CASSPPSRSAYEQYF
TRBV30	NA	TRBJ1-6	CAWTPLDNSPLHF
TRBV3-1	many	TRBJ2-3	CASSQDYGYRDTQYF
TRBV7-9	few	TRBJ1-1	CASSPIGGTEAFF
TRBV7-3	few	TRBJ1-1	CASSLMGGRFNTEAFF
TRBV20-1	NA	TRBJ2-1	CSANPGTSYNEQFF
TRBV5-1	NA	TRBJ2-1	CASSPGLGAQSEQFF
TRBV20-1	NA	TRBJ2-2	CSARDWGVGTGELFF
TRBV5-1	few	TRBJ2-2	CASSHGTSGDWGGELFF